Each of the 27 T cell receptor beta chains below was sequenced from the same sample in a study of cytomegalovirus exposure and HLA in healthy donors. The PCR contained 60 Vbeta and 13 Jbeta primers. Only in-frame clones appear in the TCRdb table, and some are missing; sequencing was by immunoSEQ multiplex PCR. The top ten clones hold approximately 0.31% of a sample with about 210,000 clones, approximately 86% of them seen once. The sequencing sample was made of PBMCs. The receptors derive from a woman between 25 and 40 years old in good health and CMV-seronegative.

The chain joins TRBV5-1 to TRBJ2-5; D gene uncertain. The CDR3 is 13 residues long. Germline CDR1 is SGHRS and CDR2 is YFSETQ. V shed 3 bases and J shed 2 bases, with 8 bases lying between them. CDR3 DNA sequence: TGCGCCAGCAGCTGGAGAAATCAAGAGACCCAGTACTTC. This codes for CASSWRNQETQYF.

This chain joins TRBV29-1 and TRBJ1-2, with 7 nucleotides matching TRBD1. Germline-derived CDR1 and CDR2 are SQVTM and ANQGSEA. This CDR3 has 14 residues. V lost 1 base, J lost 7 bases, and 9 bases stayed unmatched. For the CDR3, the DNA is TGCAGCGTTGAAGTTCCCCTAGGGACAGCTGGCTACACCTTC. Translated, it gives CSVEVPLGTAGYTF.

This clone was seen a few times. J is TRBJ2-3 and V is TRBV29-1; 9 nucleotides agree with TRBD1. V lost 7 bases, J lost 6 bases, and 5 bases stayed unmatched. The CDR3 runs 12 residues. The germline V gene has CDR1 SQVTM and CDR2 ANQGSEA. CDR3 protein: CSAIQGADTQYF. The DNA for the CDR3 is TGCAGCGCTATACAGGGGGCGGATACGCAGTATTTT.

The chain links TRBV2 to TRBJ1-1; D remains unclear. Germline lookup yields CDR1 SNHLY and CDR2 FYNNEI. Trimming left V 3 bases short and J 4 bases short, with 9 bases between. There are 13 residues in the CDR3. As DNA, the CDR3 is TGTGCCAGCAGTGACAGGAGGGCCACTGAAGCTTTCTTT. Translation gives CASSDRRATEAFF.

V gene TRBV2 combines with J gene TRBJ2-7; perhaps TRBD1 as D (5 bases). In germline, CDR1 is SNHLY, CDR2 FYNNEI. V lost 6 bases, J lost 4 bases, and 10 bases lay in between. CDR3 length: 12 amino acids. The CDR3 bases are TGTGCCAGCAGAACACAGGTATACGAGCAGTACTTC. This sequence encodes CASRTQVYEQYF.

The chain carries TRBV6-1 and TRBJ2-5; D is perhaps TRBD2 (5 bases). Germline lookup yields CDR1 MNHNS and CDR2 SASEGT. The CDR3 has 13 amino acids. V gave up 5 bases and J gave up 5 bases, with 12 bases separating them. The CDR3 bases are TGTGCCAGCAGTAAACCCCGGAGGGAGACCCAGTACTTC. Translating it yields CASSKPRRETQYF.

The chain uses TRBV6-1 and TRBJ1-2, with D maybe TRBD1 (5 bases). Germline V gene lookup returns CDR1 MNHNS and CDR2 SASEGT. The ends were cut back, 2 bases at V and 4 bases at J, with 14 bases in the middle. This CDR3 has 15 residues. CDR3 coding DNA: TGTGCCAGCAGTGAAAGCTCGACAGCACTCTATGGCTACACCTTC. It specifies CASSESSTALYGYTF.

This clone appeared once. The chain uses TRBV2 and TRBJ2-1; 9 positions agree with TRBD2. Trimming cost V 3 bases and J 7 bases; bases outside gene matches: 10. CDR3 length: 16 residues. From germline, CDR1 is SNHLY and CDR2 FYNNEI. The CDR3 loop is CASSDYLGGGVNEQFF. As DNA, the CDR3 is TGTGCCAGCAGTGATTACCTAGGCGGGGGGGTGAATGAGCAGTTCTTC.

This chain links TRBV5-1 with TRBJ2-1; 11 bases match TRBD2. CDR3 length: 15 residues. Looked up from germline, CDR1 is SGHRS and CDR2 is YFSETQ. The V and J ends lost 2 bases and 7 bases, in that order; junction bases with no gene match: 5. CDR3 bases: TGCGCCAGCAGCTTTAAACTAGCGGGGGAGAATGAGCAGTTCTTC. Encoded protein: CASSFKLAGENEQFF.

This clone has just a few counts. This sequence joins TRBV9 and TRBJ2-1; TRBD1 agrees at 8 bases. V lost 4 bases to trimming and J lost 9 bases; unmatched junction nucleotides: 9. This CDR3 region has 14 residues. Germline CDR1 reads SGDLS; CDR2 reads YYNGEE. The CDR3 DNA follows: TGTGCCAGCAGCCTTCCGTCAGGGGGCGGTGAGCAGTTCTTC. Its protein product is CASSLPSGGGEQFF.

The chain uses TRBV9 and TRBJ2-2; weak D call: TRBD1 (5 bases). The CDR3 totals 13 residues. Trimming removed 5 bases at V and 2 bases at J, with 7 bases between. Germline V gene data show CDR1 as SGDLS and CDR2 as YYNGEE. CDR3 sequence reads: CASRTVNTGELFF. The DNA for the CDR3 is TGTGCCAGCAGGACAGTAAACACCGGGGAGCTGTTTTTT.

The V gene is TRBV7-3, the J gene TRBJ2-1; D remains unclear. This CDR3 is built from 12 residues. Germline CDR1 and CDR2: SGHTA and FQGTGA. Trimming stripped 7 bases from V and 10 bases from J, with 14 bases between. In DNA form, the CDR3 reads TGTGCCAGCACATTCCCTGGGCAGGAGCAGTTCTTC. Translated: CASTFPGQEQFF.

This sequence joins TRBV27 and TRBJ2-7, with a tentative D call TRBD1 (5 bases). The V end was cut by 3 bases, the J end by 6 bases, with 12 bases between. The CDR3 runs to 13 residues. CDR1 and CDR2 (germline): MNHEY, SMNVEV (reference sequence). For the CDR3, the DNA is TGTGCCAGCAGTTTGTGGTCTAGGGGCGAGCAGTACTTC. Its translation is CASSLWSRGEQYF.

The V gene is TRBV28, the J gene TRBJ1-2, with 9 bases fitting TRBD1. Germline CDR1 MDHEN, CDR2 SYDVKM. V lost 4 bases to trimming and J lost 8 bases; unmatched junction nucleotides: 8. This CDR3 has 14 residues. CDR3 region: CASSSPGQGRGYTF. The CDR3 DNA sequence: TGTGCCAGCAGTTCACCGGGACAGGGAAGAGGCTACACCTTC.

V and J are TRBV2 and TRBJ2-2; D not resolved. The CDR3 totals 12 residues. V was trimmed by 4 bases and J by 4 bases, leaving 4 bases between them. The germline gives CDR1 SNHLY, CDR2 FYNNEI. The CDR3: CASSVGTGELFF. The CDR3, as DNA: TGTGCCAGCAGTGTCGGCACCGGGGAGCTGTTTTTT.

The CDR3 DNA reads as TGCAGCGTTGAGAAGGGCAGGGCAGGTGGCTACGAGCAGTACTTC. It is translated as CSVEKGRAGGYEQYF. The chain carries TRBV29-1 and TRBJ2-7, with D perhaps TRBD1 (5 bases). Looked up from germline, CDR1 is SQVTM and CDR2 is ANQGSEA. The CDR3 has 15 residues. V gave up 3 bases and J gave up 3 bases, with 18 bases separating them.

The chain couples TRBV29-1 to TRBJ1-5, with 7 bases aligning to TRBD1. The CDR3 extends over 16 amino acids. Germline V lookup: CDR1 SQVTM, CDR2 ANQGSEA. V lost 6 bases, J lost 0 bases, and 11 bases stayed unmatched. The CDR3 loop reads CSVGEQGYYSNQPQHF. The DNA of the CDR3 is TGCAGCGTGGGAGAACAGGGGTATTATAGCAATCAGCCCCAGCATTTT. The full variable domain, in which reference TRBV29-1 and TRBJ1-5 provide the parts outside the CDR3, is SAVISQKPSRDICQRGTSLTIQCQVDSQVTMMFWYRQQPGQSLTLIATANQGSEATYESGFVIDKFPISRPNLTFSTLTVSNMSPEDSSIYLCSVGEQGYYSNQPQHFGDGTRLSIL.

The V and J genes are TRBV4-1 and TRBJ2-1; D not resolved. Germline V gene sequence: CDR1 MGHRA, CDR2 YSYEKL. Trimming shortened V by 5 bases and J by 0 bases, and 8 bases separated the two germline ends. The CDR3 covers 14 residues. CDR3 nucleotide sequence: TGCGCCAGCAGCTCATCGGGCTCCTACAATGAGCAGTTCTTC. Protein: CASSSSGSYNEQFF.

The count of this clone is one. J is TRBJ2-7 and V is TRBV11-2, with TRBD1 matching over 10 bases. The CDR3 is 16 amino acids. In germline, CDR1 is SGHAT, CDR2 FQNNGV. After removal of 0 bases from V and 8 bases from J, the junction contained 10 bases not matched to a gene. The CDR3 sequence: CASSLEPGQGRIKQYF. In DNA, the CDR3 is TGTGCCAGCAGCTTAGAGCCGGGACAGGGGAGGATAAAGCAGTACTTC.

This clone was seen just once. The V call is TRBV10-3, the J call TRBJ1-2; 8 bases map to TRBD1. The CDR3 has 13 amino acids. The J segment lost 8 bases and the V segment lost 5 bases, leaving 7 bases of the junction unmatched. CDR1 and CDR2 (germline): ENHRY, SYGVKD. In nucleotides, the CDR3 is TGTGCCATCAGTCCGACGACAGGGGAAGGCTACACCTTC. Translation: CAISPTTGEGYTF.

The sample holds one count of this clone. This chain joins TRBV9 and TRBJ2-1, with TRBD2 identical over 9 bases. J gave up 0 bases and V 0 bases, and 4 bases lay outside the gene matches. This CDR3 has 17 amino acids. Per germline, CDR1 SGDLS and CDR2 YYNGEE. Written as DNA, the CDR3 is TGTGCCAGCAGCGTAGAGCTAGCGGGGACCTCCTACAATGAGCAGTTCTTC. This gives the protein CASSVELAGTSYNEQFF.

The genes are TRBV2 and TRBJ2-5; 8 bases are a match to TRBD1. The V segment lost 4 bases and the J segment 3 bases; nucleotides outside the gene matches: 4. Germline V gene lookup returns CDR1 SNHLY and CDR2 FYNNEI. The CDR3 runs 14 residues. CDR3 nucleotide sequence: TGTGCCAGCAGTGTAAACAGGGGGGAAGAGACCCAGTACTTC. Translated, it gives CASSVNRGEETQYF.

The chain's CDR3 is CASSSPDRRGYEQYF. CDR3 in DNA: TGTGCCAGCAGCTCCCCGGACAGGAGGGGCTACGAGCAGTACTTC. The chain is built from TRBV7-9 and TRBJ2-7; weak D call: TRBD1 (7 bases). The CDR3 is made up of 15 amino acids. The V end lost 4 bases, the J end lost 3 bases, and 16 bases lay between the germline ends. The germline CDR1 and CDR2 sequences are SEHNR and FQNEAQ (reference sequence).

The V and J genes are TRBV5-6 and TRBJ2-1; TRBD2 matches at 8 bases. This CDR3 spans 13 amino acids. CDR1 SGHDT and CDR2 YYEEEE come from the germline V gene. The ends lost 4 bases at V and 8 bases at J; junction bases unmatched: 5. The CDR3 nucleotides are TGTGCCAGCAGCCCGGGACTAGAGGATGAGCAGTTCTTC. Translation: CASSPGLEDEQFF.

CDR3 in amino acids: CASIQGEGGYTF. CDR3 sequence (DNA): TGTGCCAGCATCCAAGGGGAGGGTGGCTACACCTTC. This rearrangement joins TRBV2 to TRBJ1-2; D perhaps matches TRBD1 (5 bases). Trimming took 7 bases from V and 7 from J, leaving 13 bases between them. This CDR3 contains 12 residues. Per the germline V gene, CDR1 is SNHLY and CDR2 is FYNNEI.

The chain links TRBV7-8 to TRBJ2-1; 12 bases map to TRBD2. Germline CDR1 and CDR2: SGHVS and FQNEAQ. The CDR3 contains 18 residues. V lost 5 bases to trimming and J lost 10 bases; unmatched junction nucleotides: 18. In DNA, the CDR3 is TGTGCCAGCAGCCCACCGGAGCTAGCGGGAGGGATGCTCTGGGAGCAGTTCTTC. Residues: CASSPPELAGGMLWEQFF.

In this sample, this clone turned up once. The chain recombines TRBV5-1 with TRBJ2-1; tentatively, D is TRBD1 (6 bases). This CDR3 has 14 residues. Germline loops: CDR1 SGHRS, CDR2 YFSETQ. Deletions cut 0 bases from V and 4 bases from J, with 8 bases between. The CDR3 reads CASSLGTVYNEQFF. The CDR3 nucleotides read TGCGCCAGCAGCTTGGGGACAGTTTACAATGAGCAGTTCTTC.